This TCR beta chain was recovered during a study of T cells in Graves' hyperthyroidism and ophthalmopathy. Whole-study findings and limits: Blood also carried most thyroid clonotypes expanded above 0.001.

Diagnosing involved the use of clinical symptoms, serum thyroxine and TRAb, thyroid ultrasound and orbital computed tomography. Fresh peripheral blood, under 11 ml, yielded the PBMCs. RNA transcripts were the template for amplifying TCR beta CDR3 regions. Initially, a first-round RT-PCR of the TCR CDR3 employed the HTBI primer set. Each CDR3 protein is one row after TCRdb ran MiXCR on the multiplex PCR reads. The sample lists about 250,000 distinct CDR3 sequences; over 12% were seen once. Germline CDR1 is SEHNR and CDR2 is FQNEAQ (reference sequence). The CDR3 sequence is 13 residues long. The V gene lost 3 bases and the J gene lost 8 bases, with 13 bases spanning the gap. A word on this clonotype: What it binds is not known.

This chain joins TRBV7-9 and TRBJ1-2; D is ambiguous. This TCR was sampled from a woman in her fifties or sixties with Graves' hyperthyroidism that later progressed to Graves' ophthalmopathy. The source material was blood. The CDR3 loop is CASSFSRDRGYTF. In DNA form, the CDR3 reads TGTGCCAGCAGCTTCTCCCGGGATCGCGGCTACACCTTC.